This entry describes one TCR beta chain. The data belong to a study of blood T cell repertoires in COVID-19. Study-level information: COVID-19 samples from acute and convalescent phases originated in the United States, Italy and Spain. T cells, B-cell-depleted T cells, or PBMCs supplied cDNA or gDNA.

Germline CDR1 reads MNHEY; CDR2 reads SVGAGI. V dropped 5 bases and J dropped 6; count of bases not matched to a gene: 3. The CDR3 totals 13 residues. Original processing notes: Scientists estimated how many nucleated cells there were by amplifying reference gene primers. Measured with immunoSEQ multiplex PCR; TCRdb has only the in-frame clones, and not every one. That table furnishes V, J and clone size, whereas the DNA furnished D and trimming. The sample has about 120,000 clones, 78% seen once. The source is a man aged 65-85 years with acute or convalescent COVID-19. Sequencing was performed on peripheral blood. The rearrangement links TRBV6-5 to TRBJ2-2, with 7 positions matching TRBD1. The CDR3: CASSHRGPGELFF. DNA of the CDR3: TGTGCCAGCAGTCACAGGGGCCCCGGGGAGCTGTTTTTT.